This T cell receptor (beta chain) was identified during a study of control samples from healthy donors and cancer patients. In germline, CDR1 is MGHRA, CDR2 YSYEKL. The CDR3 covers 11 residues. Trimming shortened V by 0 bases and J by 7 bases, and 1 base separated the two germline ends. TCRdb's copy holds only in-frame clones and misses some; the assay was immunoSEQ multiplex PCR. The sample carries 100,000 to 150,000 clones, roughly 91% recorded once. This sequence originates from a man aged 35-49 years in good health. The chain links TRBV4-1 to TRBJ2-1; D is undetermined. Sequencing was carried out using blood. CDR3 nucleotide sequence: TGCGCCAGCAGCCAAGAGAATGAGCAGTTCTTC. Its protein product is CASSQENEQFF.